This TCR beta chain originates from a study of human thymus T cells (dated by TCRdb to 2020 to 2022). Context from the whole study: The study described the TCR alpha and beta repertoires in about eight infant thymus samples and four matching peripheral blood samples. Donor ages ranged from roughly 6 to 250 days, and the cohort comprised over 5 male and two female infants. The investigation overall reported the following: On average, thymus samples gave 650,000 to 850,000 unique TCRB clonotypes, whereas blood samples gave some 84,000. Biased V and J gene segment usage appeared to be present in both thymic and peripheral blood repertoires. The related research found that thymic TCR repertoires overlapped highly between unrelated individuals.

With regard to this clone: The antigen it recognizes is unknown. No much larger clone exists at a distance of one base, and base qualities are not known.

Using the immunoSEQ multiplex PCR assay, the TCRB and TCRAD loci were amplified from a standardized quantity of quality-controlled genomic DNA. Amplicons spanned the V(D)J region at a length sufficient to cover the CDR3 and identify V and J genes. The commercial immunoSEQ service was used to sequence amplicons on an Illumina platform. On the authors' methods: Corrections for primer bias and sequencing errors followed previously described methods, while TCRAD and TCRB definitions were based on the IMGT database. Analysis of the repertoires was done with immunoSEQ Analyzer 3.0 and VDJTools and included basic statistics, V/J segment usage, diversity estimates, rarefaction and pairwise overlap. Diversity was estimated with Chao1, ChaoE, Efron-Thisted, Shannon and inverse Simpson indices, and also on datasets down-sampled to the smallest sample. Repertoire overlap used strict matching of CDR3 nucleotide sequence, V gene and J gene, with Jaccard-based multidimensional scaling clustering. Entries here come from immuneACCESS through TCRdb and include only in-frame sequences with V and J called. Some clones fail to appear in such tables; in the studies checked, an unresolved V gene covers under half of the shortfall, and the cause of the remainder is unknown. D and trimming were read from the DNA, whereas the V and J calls and clone size are those reported in that table. This sample holds 120,000 or so clones; over 85% were observed only once. The ten largest make up less than 0.03% of the sample.

The germline V end is reduced by 4 bases and the J end by 5 bases; junction bases left unmatched: 8. The CDR3, from cysteine to phenylalanine, totals 14 residues. Just CDR3 DNA is preserved here, 42 bases in frame from base 1. As encoded in the germline V gene, CDR1 is SGHDT while CDR2 is YYEEEE. Thymus tissue was obtained as surgical resects removed during corrective cardiac surgery. The donors were immunologically healthy infants in Finland who had open corrective cardiac surgery for congenital heart defects. After being mechanically released from the tissue, thymocytes were kept at -70 degrees C in pellets of about 10-33 million cells. A QIAsymphony instrument was used to extract genomic DNA from the frozen cell pellets.

Sequenced input: thymus tissue. This chain joins TRBV5-6 to TRBJ2-5; the junction holds 7 bases that match TRBD2. The TCR comes from a boy under two years old with a congenital heart defect but otherwise immunologically healthy. The CDR3 here reads CASSPGLDVETQYF. The nucleotide sequence reads TGTGCCAGCAGCCCCGGACTAGATGTTGAGACCCAGTACTTC. The variable domain in full, with residues beyond the CDR3 obtained from the reference TRBV5-6 and TRBJ2-5 genes, is DAGVTQSPTHLIKTRGQQVTLRCSPKSGHDTVSWYQQALGQGPQFIFQYYEEEERQRGNFPDRFSGHQFPNYSSELNVNALLLGDSALYLCASSPGLDVETQYFGPGTRLLVL.